This is a list of T cell receptor beta chains from one sample in a study of regulatory T cells in long-lasting Graves disease. TCRdb ran MiXCR on the multiplex PCR reads and lists one entry per CDR3 protein. This table has under 500,000 distinct CDR3 sequences, more than 20% appearing once. This specimen consisted of peripheral blood mononuclear cells (PBMCs), obtained when the disease was refractory, from a patient treated with antithyroid drugs. The origin of the receptors is a female donor with Graves disease. Each CDR3 is given with its conserved first and last residue. The order of the fields is V gene, clone size, J gene, D gene, CDR3 protein, CDR3 DNA. A D gene is named only where the DNA matches it firmly. Size is stated for part of the rows, as once, few or many counts, or as a class when the clone is expanded.

TRBV6-2/TRBV6-3	.	TRBJ2-7	.	CASSWSGAYEQYF	TGTGCCAGCAGTTGGTCAGGGGCCTACGAGCAGTACTTC
TRBV20-1	.	TRBJ2-7	TRBD2	CSARDNAGGFSYEQYF	TGCAGTGCTAGAGATAATGCGGGAGGCTTCTCCTACGAGCAGTACTTC
TRBV28	.	TRBJ2-2	.	CASSYSLEGAGNTGELFF	TGTGCCAGCAGTTACTCCCTTGAGGGAGCAGGGAACACCGGGGAGCTGTTTTTT
TRBV7-2	.	TRBJ2-2	TRBD2	CASSPGLAFTGELFF	TGTGCCAGCAGTCCGGGACTAGCCTTTACCGGGGAGCTGTTTTTT
TRBV6-1	many	TRBJ1-1	.	CASTPGRPPSNEAFF	TGTGCCAGCACCCCGGGCAGGCCCCCATCGAATGAAGCTTTCTTT
TRBV12-3/TRBV12-4	.	TRBJ1-5	.	CASSLGRVAQHF	TGTGCCAGCAGTTTAGGTAGGGTGGCCCAGCATTTT
TRBV28	many	TRBJ1-1	TRBD1	CAGRLGGTANTEAFF	TGTGCCGGCAGGTTAGGTGGGACAGCGAACACTGAAGCTTTCTTT
TRBV7-3	few	TRBJ2-7	TRBD1	CASSWTGAYEQYF	TGTGCCAGCAGCTGGACAGGAGCCTACGAGCAGTACTTC
TRBV6-5	many	TRBJ2-7	TRBD2	CASSYWTSVLYEQYF	TGTGCCAGCAGTTACTGGACTAGCGTACTCTACGAGCAGTACTTC
TRBV20-1	few	TRBJ2-7	TRBD2	CSARSGLAGVYEQYF	TGCAGTGCTAGGTCGGGACTAGCGGGAGTCTACGAGCAGTACTTC
TRBV27	many	TRBJ2-5	TRBD2	CASRLAGKETQYF	TGTGCCAGCCGACTAGCGGGAAAAGAGACCCAGTACTTC
TRBV6-1	many	TRBJ1-2	.	CATSDKQCSYGYTF	TGTGCCACCAGTGATAAGCAGTGTTCCTATGGCTACACCTTC
TRBV5-1	few	TRBJ2-7	TRBD1	CASSRTGQGSEQYF	TGCGCCAGCAGCCGGACGGGACAGGGGAGCGAGCAGTACTTC
TRBV10-2	.	TRBJ2-7	.	CASSEPTGRTGSTYEQYF	TGCGCCAGCAGTGAGCCAACCGGGAGGACAGGGAGTACCTACGAGCAGTACTTC
TRBV28	many	TRBJ2-1	.	CASTGTPLIGQFF	TGTGCCAGCACCGGGACTCCCTTAATTGGGCAGTTCTTC
TRBV6-2/TRBV6-3	.	TRBJ2-7	TRBD1	CASSLTGADEHF	TGTGCCAGCAGTTTGACAGGGGCAGACGAACACTTC
TRBV29-1	few	TRBJ1-2	TRBD1	CSVRPGQVFTWGYTF	TGCAGCGTTCGTCCGGGACAGGTATTTACGTGGGGCTACACCTTC
TRBV7-9	many	TRBJ1-4	.	CASSLEKATNEKLFF	TGTGCCAGCAGCTTAGAAAAGGCAACTAATGAAAAACTGTTTTTT
TRBV28	many	TRBJ2-7	.	CASSPHGRSEQYF	TGTGCCAGCAGTCCCCACGGACGTAGTGAACAGTACTTC
TRBV12-3/TRBV12-4	many	TRBJ1-4	.	CASRSLQSNEKLFF	TGTGCCAGCAGATCTTTACAGAGCAATGAAAAACTGTTTTTT
TRBV20-1	once	TRBJ2-2	.	CSASWGLRDGELFF	TGCAGTGCTAGTTGGGGGCTTCGGGACGGGGAGCTGTTTTTT
TRBV15	many	TRBJ1-1	.	CATSRGGGSDTEAFF	TGTGCCACCAGCAGAGGGGGGGGATCGGACACTGAAGCTTTCTTT
TRBV20-1	.	TRBJ2-2	.	CSARQEGVTGELFF	TGCAGTGCTAGACAAGAGGGAGTAACCGGGGAGCTGTTTTTT
TRBV5-4	few	TRBJ1-1	.	CASSLAEGRYAEAFF	TGTGCCAGCAGCTTGGCGGAAGGACGGTACGCTGAAGCTTTCTTT
TRBV28	many	TRBJ1-1	TRBD1	CASSGGMNTEAFF	TGTGCCAGTTCAGGGGGGATGAACACTGAAGCTTTCTTT
TRBV12-3/TRBV12-4	few	TRBJ1-5	.	CASTAERGQPQHF	TGTGCCAGCACCGCTGAGCGGGGGCAGCCCCAGCATTTT
TRBV7-2	.	TRBJ2-3	TRBD2	CASSLVFLAGETDTQYF	TGTGCCAGCAGCTTAGTATTCCTAGCGGGAGAAACAGATACGCAGTATTTT
TRBV24-1	few	TRBJ2-1	.	CATSDRKGDEQFF	TGTGCCACCAGTGACCGGAAAGGGGATGAGCAGTTCTTC
TRBV29-1	few	TRBJ1-5	.	CSVAFSSGGNQPQHF	TGCAGCGTTGCGTTTTCCTCGGGGGGAAATCAGCCCCAGCATTTT
TRBV5-1	.	TRBJ2-7	TRBD1	CASSLSGQGAVEQYF	TGCGCCAGCAGCTTGTCGGGACAGGGGGCGGTGGAGCAGTACTTC
TRBV12-3/TRBV12-4	few	TRBJ1-5	.	CVSSNSGGSNQPQHF	TGTGTCAGCAGCAACTCGGGGGGGTCTAATCAGCCCCAGCATTTT
TRBV20-1	.	TRBJ1-4	TRBD1	CSASPGQGNEKLFF	TGCAGTGCTTCCCCGGGACAGGGTAATGAAAAACTGTTTTTT
TRBV12-5	many	TRBJ1-1	TRBD1	CASGWGQGINTEAFF	TGTGCTAGTGGTTGGGGACAGGGGATAAACACTGAAGCTTTCTTT
TRBV18	many	TRBJ2-5	TRBD1	CASSRPGQQETQYF	TGTGCCAGCTCACGACCGGGACAGCAAGAGACCCAGTACTTC
TRBV29-1	.	TRBJ2-5	.	CSVERGAQETQYF	TGCAGCGTTGAACGGGGGGCCCAAGAGACCCAGTACTTC
TRBV29-1	.	TRBJ1-1	TRBD1	CSVDLRGTGTEAFF	TGCAGCGTTGACTTGAGGGGGACAGGCACTGAAGCTTTCTTT
TRBV9	few	TRBJ1-2	TRBD1	CASSRGLAGYTF	TGTGCCAGCAGCAGGGGGCTCGCTGGCTACACCTTC